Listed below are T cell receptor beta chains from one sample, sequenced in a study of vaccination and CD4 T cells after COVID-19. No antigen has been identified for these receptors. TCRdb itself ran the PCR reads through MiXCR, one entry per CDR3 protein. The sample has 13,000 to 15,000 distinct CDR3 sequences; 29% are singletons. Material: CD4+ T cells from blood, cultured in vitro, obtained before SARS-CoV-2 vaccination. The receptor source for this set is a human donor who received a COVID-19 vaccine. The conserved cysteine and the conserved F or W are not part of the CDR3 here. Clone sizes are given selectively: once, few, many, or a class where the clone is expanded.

CDR3: SFTGTGINQPQH; J: TRBJ1-5; size: -; V: TRBV29-1
CDR3: ASSSNRGRETQY; J: TRBJ2-5; size: few; V: TRBV27
CDR3: SVAGTANYGYT; J: TRBJ1-2; size: few; V: TRBV29-1
CDR3: ASSPVPGQLDNEQF; J: TRBJ2-1; size: -; V: TRBV5-4
CDR3: ASSAKGVSPLH; J: TRBJ1-6; size: -; V: TRBV19
CDR3: ATSDPSGSYNEQF; J: TRBJ2-1; size: few; V: TRBV24-1
CDR3: ASSERQDYGYT; J: TRBJ1-2; size: few; V: TRBV6-1
CDR3: ASSPPAASGAPRYQETQY; J: TRBJ2-5; size: -; V: TRBV18
CDR3: ASSESGGTDTQY; J: TRBJ2-3; size: -; V: TRBV25-1
CDR3: ASSRRVGRAEAF; J: TRBJ1-1; size: -; V: TRBV12-3/TRBV12-4
CDR3: AWTKSGWTEAF; J: TRBJ1-1; size: few; V: TRBV30
CDR3: ASSSLRAGGYT; J: TRBJ1-2; size: few; V: TRBV12-3/TRBV12-4
CDR3: ATSRTRDGGDTQY; J: TRBJ2-3; size: -; V: TRBV15
CDR3: ASSVQGGTSKEGYT; J: TRBJ1-2; size: -; V: TRBV2